The 3 T cell receptor beta chains given below trace back to one sample, sequenced in a study of CXCR3-negative and CXCR3-positive naive CD8 T cells. 5' RACE that incorporated UMI labels was used to prepare the TRB cDNA libraries. With the 5' RACE reads reprocessed, TCRdb shows one record per CDR3 protein and no DNA. This sample lists 5,000 to 6,500 distinct CDR3 sequences; its ten largest clones have about 1.7%. Their specific antigens are unknown. Findings of the study overall: TRB CDR3s were more hydrophobic in CXCR3-positive than in CXCR3-negative naive cells.

The specimen was naive CXCR3+ CD8+ T cells from blood. Subset meaning: CD45RO-CCR7+CD27+CD95- naive CD8+ T cells expressing CXCR3 (TNR3+). These receptors were taken from a human donor in good health. Some clones in this sample may be carry-over from other donors' samples.

This chain joins TRBV25-1 and TRBJ1-3. Germline CDR1 is MGHDK and CDR2 is SYGVNS. The CDR3 loop spans 15 amino acids. This CDR3 reads CASSEEASSGNTIYF.

Its frequency marks this clonotype as medium-sized. The J gene is TRBJ1-2, the V gene TRBV6-1; the TCRdb D gene call, TRBD1, has no DNA to confirm it. Germline loops: CDR1 MNHNS, CDR2 SASEGT. There are 14 residues in the CDR3. The chain's CDR3 is CASRTVTVNYGYTF.

This clonotype is classed as medium-sized by frequency. This rearrangement joins TRBV7-8 to TRBJ2-7; the TRBD1 assignment by TCRdb is unverifiable without DNA. CDR3 length: 12 amino acids. CDR1 is SGHVS, CDR2 FQNEAQ, per germline. This chain's CDR3 is CASSQGGWGLDF.